A selection of T cell receptor beta chains follows, all from one sample in a study of neoadjuvant anti-PD-1 for oral cavity cancer. Some clones are missing from TCRdb's copy, which holds only in-frame ones; the method was immunoSEQ multiplex PCR. The table has about 12,000 clones, roughly 69% seen once; the top ten hold approximately 2%. The source was PBMCs, collected before nivolumab (anti-PD-1) treatment. These receptors were obtained from a person aged 35-79 years with oral cavity squamous cell carcinoma. CDR3s include the opening cysteine and the closing phenylalanine or tryptophan. A D gene is named only where the DNA matches it firmly. Rows give clone size only sometimes, using once, few, many, or a class for an expanded clone.

J,V,size,D,DNA,CDR3
TRBJ2-2,TRBV5-4,NA,NA,TGTGCCAGCAGCCCAATCGGGACGGCGAACACCGGGGAGCTGTTTTTT,CASSPIGTANTGELFF
TRBJ1-1,TRBV7-2,NA,TRBD1,TGTGCCAGCAGCTTCGGACAGGGGAACACTGAAGCTTTCTTT,CASSFGQGNTEAFF
TRBJ1-2,TRBV6-1,NA,NA,TGTGCCACCTATAGACAGGCAGGCAACTATGGCTACACCTTC,CATYRQAGNYGYTF
TRBJ2-1,TRBV7-2,NA,TRBD1,TGTGCCAGCAGCTTAGCCCTGGACAGGAACCATGAGCAGTTCTTC,CASSLALDRNHEQFF
TRBJ2-7,TRBV19,few,TRBD2,TGTGCCAGTAGTCCCCGTCGGGGGGGCGAGCAGTACTTC,CASSPRRGGEQYF
TRBJ2-7,TRBV7-9,NA,NA,TGTGCCAGCACTAACCTAGGAAGCTACGAGCAGTACTTC,CASTNLGSYEQYF
TRBJ2-7,TRBV5-1,NA,TRBD1,TGCGCCAGCAGTTCCCGACAGGGGAGGCACGAGCAGTACTTC,CASSSRQGRHEQYF
TRBJ1-2,TRBV23-1,few,TRBD1,TGCGCCAGCAGTCAACCGATTGACAGGGTTGGCTATGGCTACACCTTC,CASSQPIDRVGYGYTF
TRBJ1-2,TRBV6-5,NA,TRBD1,TGTGCCAGCAGTTACCACAGGGGCGTGGGCTACACCTTC,CASSYHRGVGYTF
TRBJ2-7,TRBV11-2,NA,NA,TGTGCCAGCAGCTTAGAATACGAGCAGTACTTC,CASSLEYEQYF
TRBJ2-7,TRBV7-9,few,NA,TGTGCCAGCAGCTTAACGGGGTCCGAGCAGTACTTC,CASSLTGSEQYF
TRBJ2-1,TRBV19,NA,TRBD2,TGTGCCAGTAGTATCGGGACTAGCGGACTAAGCTACAATGAGCAGTTCTTC,CASSIGTSGLSYNEQFF
TRBJ2-2,TRBV5-1,NA,NA,TGCGCCAGCAGCTTCGAGAACACCGGGGAGCTGTTTTTT,CASSFENTGELFF
TRBJ2-1,TRBV7-9,NA,NA,TGTGCCTCCCGAGAGGTCAATGAGCAGTTCTTC,CASREVNEQFF
TRBJ2-2,TRBV7-9,few,NA,TGTGCCAGCAGCTCCTACAGTGACACCGGGGAGCTGTTTTTT,CASSSYSDTGELFF
TRBJ2-3,TRBV6-6,NA,TRBD2,TGTGCCAGCAAGTCCGCTAGCGGGAGTACAGATACGCAGTATTTT,CASKSASGSTDTQYF